The 16 T cell receptor beta chains in this list originate from one sample, sequenced in a study of vaccination and CD4 T cells after COVID-19. Treatment specified: approximately 9-day PBMC culture with coronavirus spike peptide pools or control peptides (ViraFEST assay). These receptors are not linked to any known antigen. Oncomine TCR Beta short-read sequencing was applied to DNA from cultured CD4+ T cells. One entry per CDR3 protein, called by TCRdb with MiXCR from the PCR reads. The sample shows roughly 15,000 distinct CDR3 sequences, approximately 30% of them seen only once. Material: cultured CD4+ T cells from blood. The receptors come from a human donor with COVID-19.

This chain uses TRBV5-1 with TRBJ1-2, with TRBD1 matching over 7 bases. The CDR3 totals 16 residues. After removal of 4 bases from V and 3 bases from J, the junction contained 12 bases not matched to a gene. CDR1 is SGHRS and CDR2 is YFSETQ in the germline V gene. CDR3 sequence reads: CASSKETGYEDYGYTF. CDR3 nucleotide sequence: TGCGCCAGCAGCAAAGAGACAGGGTACGAGGACTATGGCTACACCTTC.

The V call is TRBV2, the J call TRBJ1-5; the D is unclear. Deletions cut 1 base from V and 7 bases from J, with 11 bases between. The CDR3 is made up of 14 amino acids. CDR1 and CDR2 from the germline V gene are SNHLY and FYNNEI. CDR3 nucleotides: TGTGCCAGCAGTGAAGAGGTTGGGATCCAGCCCCAGCATTTT. Protein: CASSEEVGIQPQHF. The full variable domain, rest sourced from reference TRBV2 and TRBJ1-5, is EPEVTQTPSHQVTQMGQEVILRCVPISNHLYFYWYRQILGQKVEFLVSFYNNEISEKSEIFDDQFSVERPDGSNFTLKIRSTKLEDSAMYFCASSEEVGIQPQHFGDGTRLSIL.

V is TRBV7-9 and J is TRBJ2-5; tentatively, D is TRBD2 (6 bases). The germline V gene encodes CDR1 SEHNR and CDR2 FQNEAQ (reference sequence). Trimming pared 5 bases from V and 5 bases from J, leaving 18 bases between. The CDR3 has 15 amino acids. In DNA form, the CDR3 reads TGTGCCAGCAGCGCCAGACGGGTCGCGGGGGAGACCCAGTACTTC. Protein: CASSARRVAGETQYF.

This clonotype was observed a handful of times. The rearrangement joins TRBV7-2 to TRBJ2-7; 12 bases line up with TRBD1. The V segment lost 5 bases and the J segment 5 bases; nucleotides outside the gene matches: 4. The length of the CDR3 is 14 residues. Germline V lookup: CDR1 SGHTA, CDR2 FQGNSA. The CDR3 is CASSLGTGGNEQYF. The CDR3, as DNA: TGTGCCAGCAGCCTAGGGACAGGGGGCAACGAGCAGTACTTC.

This chain joins TRBV7-2 and TRBJ1-6; D perhaps matches TRBD1 (6 bases). Looked up from germline, CDR1 is SGHTA and CDR2 is FQGNSA. There are 14 residues in the CDR3. Trimming removed 6 bases from V and 16 bases from J, with 22 bases in between. The CDR3: CASRAGTPVAGLHF. The CDR3, as DNA: TGTGCCAGCAGGGCCGGGACACCGGTAGCAGGTCTCCACTTT.

This clonotype was detected only a few times. The DNA is omitted, as the CDR3 cannot be located on it reliably, and the CDR3 follows TCRdb's listing. This chain connects TRBV7-9 to TRBJ2-7; whether TRBD1, the table's D call, matches the DNA was not checked. Germline-derived CDR1 and CDR2 are SEHNR and FQNEAQ (reference sequence). The CDR3 spans 14 amino acids, including both terminal residues. Here the CDR3 reads CASSFGAGSYEQYF.

V and J are TRBV19 and TRBJ2-2; TRBD2 aligns across 9 bases. V lost 6 bases and J lost 4; bases outside the gene matches: 9. The germline V gene has CDR1 LNHDA and CDR2 SQIVND (reference sequence). This CDR3 contains 16 residues. In DNA form, the CDR3 reads TGTGCCAGTAGCAAAAAGGGACTAGCAGCCACCGGGGAGCTGTTTTTT. It translates to CASSKKGLAATGELFF.

This clonotype occurred a few times. This chain links TRBV6-2 or TRBV6-3 with TRBJ2-1, with 8 nucleotides matching TRBD2. CDR3 size: 15 residues. J lost 6 bases, V lost 7 bases, and 11 bases had no gene match. Germline V lookup: CDR1 MNHEY, CDR2 SVGEGT. CDR3 nucleotide sequence: TGTGCCAGCAATACTGACGGGGGGGGCTTCAATGAGCAGTTCTTC. Its translation: CASNTDGGGFNEQFF.

There are a few counts of this clonotype. The DNA for the CDR3 is TGTGCCAGCAGTTTAGTAGTGAACACTGAAGCTTTCTTT. Its protein is CASSLVVNTEAFF. The chain couples TRBV12-3 or TRBV12-4 to TRBJ1-1; no reliable D call. V dropped 1 base and J dropped 0 bases, with 3 bases sitting between them. This CDR3 is 13 amino acids long.

The chain recombines TRBV4-2 with TRBJ1-6; 9 nucleotides agree with TRBD1. V shed 0 bases, J shed 7 bases, and the junction held 4 bases outside the gene matches. CDR3 length equals 16 residues. Germline CDR1 LGHNA, CDR2 YNFKEQ. In DNA, the CDR3 is TGTGCCAGCAGCCAAGATAGGGACAGGGCAAATTCACCCCTCCACTTT. It translates to CASSQDRDRANSPLHF.

This clonotype was recorded a few times. The J gene is TRBJ2-7, the V gene TRBV20-1, with 9 bases aligning to TRBD2. Germline CDR1 DFQATT, CDR2 SNEGSKA (reference sequence). This CDR3 contains 14 residues. The V gene end was trimmed by 5 bases and the J gene end by 1 base; junction bases not matched to a gene: 6. CDR3 region: CSAAGTSKSYEQYF. Written as DNA, the CDR3 is TGCAGTGCTGCCGGGACTAGCAAGTCCTACGAGCAGTACTTC.

This clonotype occurred a few times. The rearrangement links TRBV27 to TRBJ2-3; D is undetermined. The V end lost 7 bases, the J end lost 0 bases, and 2 bases lay between the germline ends. Germline V lookup: CDR1 MNHEY, CDR2 SMNVEV (reference sequence). This CDR3 comprises 11 residues. CDR3 DNA sequence: TGTGCCAGCACCAGCACAGATACGCAGTATTTT. Its translation: CASTSTDTQYF.

The chain recombines TRBV12-3 or TRBV12-4 with TRBJ1-6; D remains unclear. Between the trimmed V and J ends, which lost 5 bases and 5 bases, there was a span of 10 bases. There are 14 residues in the CDR3. CDR3 DNA: TGTGCCAGCAGTCGGAGACACGATAATTCACCCCTCCACTTT. Amino acids: CASSRRHDNSPLHF.

This clonotype is medium-sized (0.01 to 0.1%) in the sample. The rearrangement joins TRBV20-1 to TRBJ1-1, with 9 bases fitting TRBD1. The germline V gene encodes CDR1 DFQATT and CDR2 SNEGSKA (reference sequence). The CDR3 spans 15 residues. After removal of 6 bases from V and 3 bases from J, the junction contained 11 bases not matched to a gene. This CDR3 reads CSAPRDRALYTEAFF. The CDR3 DNA sequence: TGCAGTGCCCCTCGGGACAGGGCGTTGTACACTGAAGCTTTCTTT.

There are a few counts of this clonotype. The V gene is TRBV24-1, the J gene TRBJ2-4; D possibly corresponds to TRBD2 (6 bases). Trimming removed 1 base at V and 0 bases at J, with 9 bases between. Germline CDR1 KGHDR, CDR2 SFDVKD. This CDR3 contains 16 residues. CDR3 bases: TGTGCCACCAGTGATTTAGGAGGGGTAGCCAAAAACATTCAGTACTTC. Amino acid sequence: CATSDLGGVAKNIQYF.

This clonotype has just a few counts. One end of the junction is discordant with germline, which a read error may explain. The genes are TRBV7-7 and TRBJ2-7, with 8 bases aligning to TRBD1. Germline V lookup: CDR1 SSHAT, CDR2 FNYEAQ (reference sequence). The CDR3 runs 14 residues. The CDR3 coding sequence is TGTGCTAGCAGCTTCTCCCTTGACAGGGGCGAGCAGTACTTC. It specifies CASSFSLDRGEQYF.